These T cell receptor beta chains were read from a single sample in a study of T-cell reconstitution after alpha-beta-depleted transplantation in children. TCRdb re-called the PCR reads with MiXCR, one entry per CDR3 protein. The data show 550,000 to 600,000 distinct CDR3 sequences, 20% to 25% seen once. The starting material was PBMCs, mostly from graft donor cells, obtained 360 days after TCRalphabeta/CD19-depleted stem cell transplant. The receptors stem from a boy less than two years old who had a stem cell transplant for acute myeloid leukemia, so the T cells may come from the graft donor. Each CDR3 is given with its conserved first and last residue. D genes are given only for firm matches. Not every row has a clone size; where given, it reads once, few, many or a size class.

v_call,d_call,cdr3_length,j_call,clone_size,cdr3_aa,cdr3_nt
TRBV20-1,NA,15,TRBJ1-1,many,CSAPRRGVMNTEAFF,TGCAGTGCTCCCCGACGGGGGGTCATGAACACTGAAGCTTTCTTT
TRBV12-3/TRBV12-4,TRBD2,16,TRBJ2-3,many,CASGPGKAGGPDTQYF,TGTGCCAGCGGCCCTGGTAAAGCGGGGGGGCCGGATACGCAGTATTTT
TRBV24-1,NA,15,TRBJ1-2,NA,CATSDAGTEPYGYTF,TGTGCCACCAGTGACGCTGGGACCGAGCCTTATGGCTACACCTTC
TRBV7-9,TRBD1,13,TRBJ1-2,NA,CASSPGGGQSYTF,TGTGCCAGCAGCCCCGGAGGGGGCCAAAGCTACACCTTC
TRBV29-1,NA,13,TRBJ1-5,few,CSVEQGSNQPQHF,TGCAGCGTTGAACAGGGGAGCAATCAGCCCCAGCATTTT
TRBV20-1,TRBD1,14,TRBJ2-5,few,CSATSDRAEETQYF,TGCAGTGCTACATCCGACAGGGCCGAAGAGACCCAGTACTTC
TRBV7-9,NA,15,TRBJ1-5,many,CASSESMTVNQPQHF,TGTGCCAGCAGCGAGAGTATGACAGTCAATCAGCCCCAGCATTTT
TRBV20-1,NA,11,TRBJ1-1,NA,CSGGGNTEAFF,TGCAGTGGGGGGGGGAACACTGAAGCTTTCTTT
TRBV20-1,NA,13,TRBJ2-7,NA,CSALVTVGDEQYF,TGCAGTGCCCTAGTGACAGTTGGGGACGAGCAGTACTTC
TRBV6-1,NA,14,TRBJ1-1,NA,CASRDLRGNTEAFF,TGTGCCAGCAGAGATCTCAGGGGGAACACTGAAGCTTTCTTT
TRBV5-1,TRBD2,13,TRBJ2-5,few,CASTPRGGETQYF,TGCGCCAGCACGCCGCGGGGGGGGGAGACCCAGTACTTC
TRBV12-3/TRBV12-4,NA,16,TRBJ1-5,NA,CASSLAGGPRGQPQHF,TGTGCCAGCAGTTTAGCGGGAGGGCCACGGGGACAGCCCCAGCATTTT
TRBV6-1,NA,15,TRBJ2-7,many,CASSSSRGRLSEQYF,TGTGCCAGCAGCTCATCCCGGGGCCGCTTGAGTGAGCAGTACTTC
TRBV11-2,TRBD2,16,TRBJ2-5,once,CASSFNILAHQETQYF,TGTGCCAGCAGCTTCAATATACTAGCGCACCAAGAGACCCAGTACTTC
TRBV20-1,NA,14,TRBJ2-1,many,CSAKADSSYNEQFF,TGCAGTGCAAAAGCGGATAGCTCCTACAATGAGCAGTTCTTC
TRBV5-6,NA,16,TRBJ2-3,few,CASSLLLARSTDTQYF,TGTGCCAGCAGCTTGCTCCTAGCGAGAAGCACAGATACGCAGTATTTT
TRBV29-1,TRBD1,15,TRBJ1-1,few,CSVGGWTGQFTEAFF,TGCAGCGTGGGGGGATGGACAGGGCAGTTCACTGAAGCTTTCTTT
TRBV4-3,TRBD1,15,TRBJ2-7,many,CASSARQGVPYEQYF,TGCGCCAGCAGCGCCCGACAGGGGGTTCCCTACGAGCAGTACTTC
TRBV13,NA,14,TRBJ1-2,many,CASSLRGKNYGYTF,TGTGCCAGCAGCTTGAGGGGGAAGAACTATGGCTACACCTTC
TRBV6-5,NA,12,TRBJ2-1,many,CASTRGNNEQFF,TGTGCCAGCACTCGAGGGAACAATGAGCAGTTCTTC
TRBV29-1,NA,13,TRBJ2-3,many,CSVEPLGTDTQYF,TGCAGCGTTGAGCCCCTAGGTACAGATACGCAGTATTTT
TRBV10-3,NA,17,TRBJ2-3,few,CAISAGMAVPSTDTQYF,TGTGCCATCAGCGCGGGCATGGCGGTCCCTAGCACAGATACGCAGTATTTT
TRBV12-3/TRBV12-4,NA,15,TRBJ1-5,many,CASSPHGGHNQPQHF,TGTGCCAGCAGTCCGCATGGGGGGCACAATCAGCCCCAGCATTTT
TRBV29-1,TRBD1,15,TRBJ1-4,many,CSVEVPTGSREKLFF,TGCAGCGTTGAAGTCCCGACAGGGTCAAGAGAAAAACTGTTTTTT
TRBV28,NA,19,TRBJ1-5,many,CASNLYLGVLQGANQPQHF,TGTGCCAGCAACTTATACCTTGGGGTATTACAGGGCGCGAATCAGCCCCAGCATTTT
TRBV4-3,NA,15,TRBJ2-2,few,CASSQGMGVPGELFF,TGCGCCAGCAGCCAAGGGATGGGGGTACCCGGGGAGCTGTTTTTT
TRBV12-3/TRBV12-4,TRBD1,14,TRBJ1-1,many,CASRSTDRDTEAFF,TGTGCCAGCAGATCGACGGACAGGGACACTGAAGCTTTCTTT
TRBV14,NA,14,TRBJ2-5,many,CASSQVFGGETQYF,TGTGCCAGCAGCCAAGTCTTCGGCGGAGAGACCCAGTACTTC
TRBV11-2,TRBD1,20,TRBJ2-1,many,CASSFPGMGPNRGQDNEQFF,TGTGCCAGCAGCTTCCCGGGGATGGGGCCAAACAGGGGACAGGATAATGAGCAGTTCTTC
TRBV5-1,TRBD2,16,TRBJ2-2,NA,CASSGVSGGNTGELFF,TGCGCCAGCAGCGGAGTTAGCGGGGGGAACACCGGGGAGCTGTTTTTT
TRBV7-2,TRBD1,15,TRBJ1-2,many,CASSQETGRAYGYTF,TGTGCCAGCAGCCAAGAGACAGGGCGGGCGTACGGCTACACCTTC
TRBV30,NA,15,TRBJ1-1,NA,CAWSPRTPVNTEAFF,TGTGCCTGGAGTCCTCGGACCCCCGTGAACACTGAAGCTTTCTTT
TRBV2,NA,15,TRBJ1-1,few,CASSVGRGMNTEAFF,TGTGCCAGCAGTGTTGGGAGGGGCATGAACACTGAAGCTTTCTTT
TRBV5-4,NA,14,TRBJ2-2,NA,CASSLYTGTGELFF,TGTGCCAGCAGCCTATACACAGGCACCGGGGAGCTGTTTTTT
TRBV5-1,TRBD1,16,TRBJ1-2,NA,CASSYQGTGRNYGYTF,TGCGCCAGCAGCTATCAAGGGACAGGGCGCAACTATGGCTACACCTTC
TRBV3-1,NA,17,TRBJ2-2,NA,CASSHVLALLNTGELFF,TGTGCCAGCAGCCATGTACTAGCCCTCCTGAACACCGGGGAGCTGTTTTTT
TRBV29-1,NA,14,TRBJ1-6,many,CSVSDSSYNSPLHF,TGCAGCGTTAGCGACAGCTCCTATAATTCACCCCTCCACTTT
TRBV5-1,NA,14,TRBJ2-3,many,CASSLRQSTDTQYF,TGTGCCAGCAGCTTAAGACAGAGCACAGATACGCAGTATTTT
TRBV4-3,NA,16,TRBJ2-2,few,CASSPTALTNTGELFF,TGCGCCAGCAGCCCCACGGCCCTTACGAACACCGGGGAGCTGTTTTTT
TRBV6-5,NA,15,TRBJ2-7,many,CASSYSWGGLYEQYF,TGTGCCAGCAGTTACTCGTGGGGGGGCCTATACGAGCAGTACTTC